One sample yielded the 10 T cell receptor beta chains listed below, sequenced in a study of somatic mutations in cytotoxic T cells in rheumatoid arthritis. The assay was immunoSEQ multiplex PCR, and TCRdb's table has in-frame clones only and misses some. Of about 4,000 clones listed, 70% to 85% are singletons. The sequencing input was CD8+ T cells sorted from blood. These receptors originate from a man aged 40-50 years with rheumatoid arthritis.

This clone was seen more than once but under ten times. The V and J genes are TRBV19 and TRBJ2-1; 10 positions agree with TRBD2. V trimming: 5 bases; J trimming: 3 bases; junction bases outside the gene matches: 4. The length of the CDR3 is 15 residues. The germline V gene encodes CDR1 LNHDA and CDR2 SQIVND (reference sequence). This CDR3 reads CASSQGLADYNEQFF. For the CDR3, the DNA is TGTGCCAGTAGTCAAGGACTAGCGGACTACAATGAGCAGTTCTTC.

The chain has TRBV11-2 and TRBJ1-5; TRBD1 is a possible D gene (6 bases). Looked up from germline, CDR1 is SGHAT and CDR2 is FQNNGV. CDR3 length equals 16 residues. V gave up 5 bases and J gave up 3 bases, with 17 bases separating them. DNA for the CDR3: TGTGCCAGCAGCCAACAGACAGGCCTCGCCAATCAGCCCCAGCATTTT. Translating it yields CASSQQTGLANQPQHF.

J is TRBJ2-2 and V is TRBV11-2; the D gene is possibly TRBD1 (6 bases). Germline loops: CDR1 SGHAT, CDR2 FQNNGV. There are 16 residues in the CDR3. V lost 3 bases and J 7 bases, leaving 18 bases between the germline ends. The CDR3 protein is CASSLGVQGSNGELFF. The DNA of the CDR3 is TGTGCCAGCAGCTTGGGAGTTCAGGGGTCCAACGGGGAGCTGTTTTTT.

The chain uses TRBV6-5 and TRBJ1-4; 10 positions match TRBD1. J lost 5 bases, V lost 2 bases, and 5 bases had no gene match. There are 16 residues in the CDR3. Germline assignment: CDR1 MNHEY and CDR2 SVGAGI. This CDR3 is CASSYGQGVGNEKLFF. DNA for the CDR3: TGTGCCAGCAGTTACGGACAGGGGGTCGGGAATGAAAAACTGTTTTTT.

CDR3 in DNA: TGTGCCAGCAGCTCCCCTCGAGAGGGGGTGCGGACGGATCGACTGACCTACAATGAGCAGTTCTTC. This gives the protein CASSSPREGVRTDRLTYNEQFF. This chain joins TRBV9 and TRBJ2-1, with D perhaps matching TRBD1 (6 bases). This CDR3 has 22 amino acids. Deletions cut 4 bases from V and 2 bases from J, with 34 bases between. Germline lookup yields CDR1 SGDLS and CDR2 YYNGEE.

CDR3 DNA sequence: TGTGCCAGCAGAAACGGGACAGGGGGATATCAGCCCCAGCATTTT. This sequence encodes CASRNGTGGYQPQHF. The chain has TRBV21-1 and TRBJ1-5; the table's D call, TRBD1, was not checked against the DNA. TRBV21-1 is a pseudogene. The CDR3 has 15 amino acids.

The J gene is TRBJ1-1, the V gene TRBV10-3; 10 nucleotides agree with TRBD1. V trimming: 10 bases; J trimming: 5 bases; junction bases outside the gene matches: 10. Germline V gene lookup returns CDR1 ENHRY and CDR2 SYGVKD. The CDR3 runs 14 residues. The CDR3 sequence is CATGTGDLETEAFF. The CDR3 coding sequence is TGTGCCACGGGGACAGGGGATTTGGAGACTGAAGCTTTCTTT.

A word on this clone: This sequence is one base from a far larger clone and is likely a read error. The chain is built from TRBV5-6 and TRBJ2-7; the match to TRBD2 covers 10 bases. This CDR3 has 15 residues. Germline CDR1 and CDR2: SGHDT and YYEEEE. The V gene end was trimmed by 4 bases and the J gene end by 3 bases; junction bases not matched to a gene: 7. CDR3 protein: CASSQSSSGSYEQYF. The CDR3 DNA follows: TGTGCCAGCAGCCAATCTTCTAGCGGGAGCTACGAGCAGTACTTC.

This clone was observed once. This rearrangement joins TRBV5-5 to TRBJ2-7; possible D gene TRBD1, 6 bases. CDR1 SGHKS and CDR2 YYEKEE come from the germline V gene (reference sequence). Trimming took 6 bases from V and 2 from J, leaving 15 bases between them. The CDR3 is 14 residues long. CDR3 bases: TGTGCCAGCACCCCTGACAGGAGAACCTACGAGCAGTACTTC. Translating it yields CASTPDRRTYEQYF.

J is TRBJ2-2 and V is TRBV7-9; 8 bases fit TRBD1. The J segment lost 0 bases and the V segment lost 3 bases, leaving 6 bases of the junction unmatched. Germline V gene sequence: CDR1 SEHNR, CDR2 FQNEAQ (reference sequence). The CDR3 has 17 residues. The CDR3 coding sequence is TGTGCCAGCAGCTTTCAAAGGACAGGGACGAACACCGGGGAGCTGTTTTTT. Encoded protein: CASSFQRTGTNTGELFF. The complete variable domain, with remaining parts taken from reference TRBV7-9 and TRBJ2-2, reads DTGVSQNPRHKITKRGQNVTFRCDPISEHNRLYWYRQTLGQGPEFLTYFQNEAQLEKSRLLSDRFSAERPKGSFSTLEIQRTEQGDSAMYLCASSFQRTGTNTGELFFGEGSRLTVL.